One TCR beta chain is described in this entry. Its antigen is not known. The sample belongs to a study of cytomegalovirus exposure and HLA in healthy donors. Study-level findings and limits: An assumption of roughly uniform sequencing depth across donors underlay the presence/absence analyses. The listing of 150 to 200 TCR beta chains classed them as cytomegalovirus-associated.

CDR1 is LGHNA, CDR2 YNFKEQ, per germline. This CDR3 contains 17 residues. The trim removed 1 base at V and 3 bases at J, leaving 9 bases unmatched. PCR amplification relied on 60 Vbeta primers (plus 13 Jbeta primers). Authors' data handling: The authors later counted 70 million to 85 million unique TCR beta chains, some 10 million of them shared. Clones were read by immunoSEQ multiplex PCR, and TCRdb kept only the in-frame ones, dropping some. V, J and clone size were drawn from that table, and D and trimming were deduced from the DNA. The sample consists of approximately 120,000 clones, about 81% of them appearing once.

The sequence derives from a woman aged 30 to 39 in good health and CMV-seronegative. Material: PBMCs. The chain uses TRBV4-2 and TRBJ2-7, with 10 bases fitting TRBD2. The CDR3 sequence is CASSQARILAGNYEQYF. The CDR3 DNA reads TGTGCCAGCAGCCAAGCTAGGATACTAGCGGGAAACTACGAGCAGTACTTC.